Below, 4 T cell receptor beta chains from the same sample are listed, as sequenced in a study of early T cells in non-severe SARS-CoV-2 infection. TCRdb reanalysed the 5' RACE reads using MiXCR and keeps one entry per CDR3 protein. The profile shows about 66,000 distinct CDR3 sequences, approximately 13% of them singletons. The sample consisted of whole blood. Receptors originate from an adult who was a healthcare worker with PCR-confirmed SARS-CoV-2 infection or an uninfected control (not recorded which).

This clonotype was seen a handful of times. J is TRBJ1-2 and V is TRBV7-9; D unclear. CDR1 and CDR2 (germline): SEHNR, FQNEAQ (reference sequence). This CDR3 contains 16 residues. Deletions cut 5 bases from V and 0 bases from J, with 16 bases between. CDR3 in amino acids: CASSPPNTRANYGYTF. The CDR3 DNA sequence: TGTGCCAGCAGCCCGCCCAATACGCGGGCTAACTATGGCTACACCTTC.

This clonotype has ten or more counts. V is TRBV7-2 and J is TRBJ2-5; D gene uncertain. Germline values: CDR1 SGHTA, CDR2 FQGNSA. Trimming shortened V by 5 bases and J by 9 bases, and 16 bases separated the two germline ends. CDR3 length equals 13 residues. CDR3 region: CASSQSIDWAQYF. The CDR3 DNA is TGTGCCAGCAGCCAATCAATCGACTGGGCCCAGTACTTC.

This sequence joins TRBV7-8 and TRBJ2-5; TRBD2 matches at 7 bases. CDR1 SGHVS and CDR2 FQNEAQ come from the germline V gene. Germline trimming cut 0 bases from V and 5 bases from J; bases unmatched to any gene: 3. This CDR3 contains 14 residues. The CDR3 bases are TGTGCCAGCAGCTTAGCGGCTAGCGGCGAGACCCAGTACTTC. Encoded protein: CASSLAASGETQYF.

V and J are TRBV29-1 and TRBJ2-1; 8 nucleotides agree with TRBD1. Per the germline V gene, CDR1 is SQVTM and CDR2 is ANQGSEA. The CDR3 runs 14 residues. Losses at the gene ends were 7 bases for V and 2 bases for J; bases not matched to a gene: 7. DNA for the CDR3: TGCAGCGATATCCAGGGGGCGACCTACAATGAGCAGTTCTTC. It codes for CSDIQGATYNEQFF.